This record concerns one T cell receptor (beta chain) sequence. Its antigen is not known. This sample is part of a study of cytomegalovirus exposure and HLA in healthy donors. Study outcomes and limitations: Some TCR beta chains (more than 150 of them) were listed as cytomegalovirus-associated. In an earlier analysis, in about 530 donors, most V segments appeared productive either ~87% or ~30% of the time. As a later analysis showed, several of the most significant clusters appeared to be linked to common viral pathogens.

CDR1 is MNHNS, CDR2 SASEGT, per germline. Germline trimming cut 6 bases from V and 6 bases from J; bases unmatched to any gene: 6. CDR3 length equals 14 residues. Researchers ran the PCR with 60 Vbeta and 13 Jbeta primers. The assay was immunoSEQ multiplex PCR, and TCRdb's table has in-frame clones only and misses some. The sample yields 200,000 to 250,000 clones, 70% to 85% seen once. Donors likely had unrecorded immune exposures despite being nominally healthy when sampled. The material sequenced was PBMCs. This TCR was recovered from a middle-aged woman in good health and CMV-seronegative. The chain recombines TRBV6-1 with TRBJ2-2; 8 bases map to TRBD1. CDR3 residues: CASRSTGGPGELFF. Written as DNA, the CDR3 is TGTGCCAGCAGGTCCACAGGGGGGCCCGGGGAGCTGTTTTTT.